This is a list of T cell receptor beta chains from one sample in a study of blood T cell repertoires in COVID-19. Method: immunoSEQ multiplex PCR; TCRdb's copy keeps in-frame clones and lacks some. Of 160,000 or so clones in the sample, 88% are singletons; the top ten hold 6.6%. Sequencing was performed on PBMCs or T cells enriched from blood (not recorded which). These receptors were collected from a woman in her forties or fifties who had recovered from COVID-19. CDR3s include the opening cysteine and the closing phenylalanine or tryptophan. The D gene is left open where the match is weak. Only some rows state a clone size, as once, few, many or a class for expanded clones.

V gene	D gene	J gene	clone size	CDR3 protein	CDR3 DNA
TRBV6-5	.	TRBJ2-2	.	CASSRGSLSTGELFF	TGTGCCAGCAGCCGGGGATCACTCTCCACCGGGGAGCTGTTTTTT
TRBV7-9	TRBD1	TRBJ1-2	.	CASSRGQDYYGYTF	TGTGCCAGCAGCCGTGGACAGGACTACTATGGCTACACCTTC
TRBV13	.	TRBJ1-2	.	CASSLAPLYGYTF	TGTGCCAGCAGCTTAGCACCACTCTATGGCTACACCTTC
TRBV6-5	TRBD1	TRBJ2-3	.	CASSPKQGADTQYF	TGTGCCAGCAGTCCAAAACAGGGGGCAGATACGCAGTATTTT
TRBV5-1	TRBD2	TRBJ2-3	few	CASSALAGATDTQYF	TGCGCCAGCAGCGCGCTAGCGGGGGCCACAGATACGCAGTATTTT
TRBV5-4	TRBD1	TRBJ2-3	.	CASSPLGTGATDTQYF	TGTGCCAGCAGCCCCTTAGGGACAGGGGCGACAGATACGCAGTATTTT
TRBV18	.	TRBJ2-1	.	CASSPLGLQSYNEQFF	TGTGCCAGCTCACCATTGGGACTCCAATCCTACAATGAGCAGTTCTTC
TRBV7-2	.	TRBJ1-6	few	CASSPTGVNSPLHF	TGTGCCAGCAGCCCGACAGGAGTAAATTCACCCCTCCACTTT
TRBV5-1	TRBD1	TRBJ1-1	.	CASSLGAGGLNTEAFF	TGCGCCAGCAGCTTGGGGGCAGGGGGTTTGAACACTGAAGCTTTCTTT
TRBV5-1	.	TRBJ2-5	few	CASSSPDRRETQYF	TGCGCCAGCAGCTCCCCGGACAGACGGGAGACCCAGTACTTC
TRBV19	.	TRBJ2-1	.	CASSFNGGQFF	TGTGCCAGTAGCTTCAATGGCGGGCAGTTCTTC
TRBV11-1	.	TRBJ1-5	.	CASSLTGNQPQHF	TGTGCCAGCAGCTTAACAGGCAATCAGCCCCAGCATTTT
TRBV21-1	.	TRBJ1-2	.	CAFWDRDEGNYGYTF	TGTGCCTTTTGGGACAGGGATGAGGGGAACTATGGCTACACCTTC
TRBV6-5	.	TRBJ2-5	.	CASSPLGGAPETQYF	TGTGCCAGCAGTCCCCTTGGGGGGGCACCCGAGACCCAGTACTTC
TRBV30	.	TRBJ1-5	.	CAWRPGVNQPQHF	TGTGCCTGGAGGCCGGGAGTCAATCAGCCCCAGCATTTT
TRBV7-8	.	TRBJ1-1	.	CASSPTRTEAFF	TGTGCCAGCAGCCCAACGAGGACTGAAGCTTTCTTT
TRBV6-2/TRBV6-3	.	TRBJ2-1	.	CASSYSIDEQFF	TGTGCCAGCAGTTACTCTATTGATGAGCAGTTCTTC
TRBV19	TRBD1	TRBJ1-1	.	CASSTRGTTEAFF	TGTGCCAGTAGTACCAGGGGGACGACTGAAGCTTTCTTT
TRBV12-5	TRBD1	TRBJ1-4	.	CASGRGDRGSEKLFF	TGTGCTAGTGGCCGGGGAGACAGGGGCTCTGAAAAACTGTTTTTT
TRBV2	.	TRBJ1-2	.	CADKQGHDPSHGYTF	TGTGCCGACAAACAGGGACATGACCCCTCCCATGGCTACACCTTC